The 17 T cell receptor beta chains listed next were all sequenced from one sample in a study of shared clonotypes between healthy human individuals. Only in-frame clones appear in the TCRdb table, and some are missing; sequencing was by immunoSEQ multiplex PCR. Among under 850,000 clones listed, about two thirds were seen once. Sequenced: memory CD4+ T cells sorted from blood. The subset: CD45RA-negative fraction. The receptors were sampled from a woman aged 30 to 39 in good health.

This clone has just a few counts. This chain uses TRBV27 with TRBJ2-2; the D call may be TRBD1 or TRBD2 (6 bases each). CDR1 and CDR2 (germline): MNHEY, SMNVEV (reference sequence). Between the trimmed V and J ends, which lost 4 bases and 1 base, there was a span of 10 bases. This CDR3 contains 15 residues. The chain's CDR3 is CASSSGALNTGELFF. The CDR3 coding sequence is TGTGCCAGCAGTTCGGGGGCCCTGAACACCGGGGAGCTGTTTTTT.

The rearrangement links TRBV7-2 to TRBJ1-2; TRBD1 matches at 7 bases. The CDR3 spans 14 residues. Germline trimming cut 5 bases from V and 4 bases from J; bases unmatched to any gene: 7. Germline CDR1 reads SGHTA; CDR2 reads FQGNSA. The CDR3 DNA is TGTGCCAGCAGCACCCAGACAGGGACCTATGGCTACACCTTC. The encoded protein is CASSTQTGTYGYTF. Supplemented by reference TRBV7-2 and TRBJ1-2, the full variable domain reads GAGVSQSPSNKVTEKGKDVELRCDPISGHTALYWYRQSLGQGLEFLIYFQGNSAPDKSGLPSDRFSAERTGGSVSTLTIQRTQQEDSAVYLCASSTQTGTYGYTFGSGTRLTVV.

CDR3: CASSLGGANQPQHF. The CDR3 coding sequence is TGTGCCAGCAGCTTAGGAGGGGCCAATCAGCCCCAGCATTTT. J is TRBJ1-5 and V is TRBV5-4, with D perhaps matching TRBD1 (5 bases). Germline CDR1 reads SGHNT; CDR2 reads YYREEE (reference sequence). This CDR3 has 14 residues. Trimming removed 2 bases at V and 3 bases at J, with 9 bases between. The entire variable domain, with the rest obtained from reference TRBV5-4 and TRBJ1-5, is as follows: ETGVTQSPTHLIKTRGQQVTLRCSSQSGHNTVSWYQQALGQGPQFIFQYYREEENGRGNFPPRFSGLQFPNYSSELNVNALELDDSALYLCASSLGGANQPQHFGDGTRLSIL.

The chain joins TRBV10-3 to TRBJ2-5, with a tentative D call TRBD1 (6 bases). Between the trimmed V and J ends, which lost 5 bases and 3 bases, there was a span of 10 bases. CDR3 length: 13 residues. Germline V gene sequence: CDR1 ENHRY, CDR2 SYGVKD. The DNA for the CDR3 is TGTGCCATCAGTCGGACAGCAAAAGAGACCCAGTACTTC. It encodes CAISRTAKETQYF.

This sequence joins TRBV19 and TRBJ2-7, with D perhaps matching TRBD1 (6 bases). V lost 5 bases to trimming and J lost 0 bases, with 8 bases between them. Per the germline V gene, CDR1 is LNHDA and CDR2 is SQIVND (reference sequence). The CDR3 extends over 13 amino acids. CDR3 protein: CASSLDSSYEQYF. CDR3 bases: TGTGCCAGTAGTCTGGACAGCTCCTACGAGCAGTACTTC.

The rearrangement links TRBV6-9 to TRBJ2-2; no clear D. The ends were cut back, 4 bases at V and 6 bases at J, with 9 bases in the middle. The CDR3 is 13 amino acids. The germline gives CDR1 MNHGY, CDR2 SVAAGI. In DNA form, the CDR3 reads TGTGCCAGCAGTTTATTCGGACCCGGGGAGCTGTTTTTT. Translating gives CASSLFGPGELFF.

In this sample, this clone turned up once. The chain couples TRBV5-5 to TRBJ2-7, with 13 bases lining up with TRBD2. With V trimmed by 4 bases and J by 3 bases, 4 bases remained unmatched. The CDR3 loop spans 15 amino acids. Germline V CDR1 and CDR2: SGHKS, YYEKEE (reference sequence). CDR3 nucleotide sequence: TGTGCCAGCAGCCCGGGGACTAGCGGGGTCTACGAGCAGTACTTC. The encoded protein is CASSPGTSGVYEQYF.

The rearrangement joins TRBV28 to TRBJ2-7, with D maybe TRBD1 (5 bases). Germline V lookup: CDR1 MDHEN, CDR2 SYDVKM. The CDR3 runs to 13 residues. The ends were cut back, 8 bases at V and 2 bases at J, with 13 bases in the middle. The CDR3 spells CASLQGGTYEQYF. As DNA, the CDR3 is TGTGCCAGCCTCCAGGGTGGAACCTACGAGCAGTACTTC.

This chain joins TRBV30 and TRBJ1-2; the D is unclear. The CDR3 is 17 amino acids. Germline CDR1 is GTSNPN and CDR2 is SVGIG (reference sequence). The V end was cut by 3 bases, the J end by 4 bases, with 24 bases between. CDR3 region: CAWSLVNLKPVGYGYTF. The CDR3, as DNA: TGTGCCTGGAGCCTTGTTAACCTCAAACCCGTTGGCTATGGCTACACCTTC.

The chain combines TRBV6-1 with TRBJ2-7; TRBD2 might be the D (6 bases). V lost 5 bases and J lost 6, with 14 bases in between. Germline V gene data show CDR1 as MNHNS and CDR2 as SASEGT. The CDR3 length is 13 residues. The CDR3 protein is CASSRDWLREQYF. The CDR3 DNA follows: TGTGCCAGCAGTAGGGACTGGTTGCGCGAGCAGTACTTC.

The CDR3 DNA reads TGTGCCAGCAGCTTGGGGGGGCCTAATCAGCCCCAGCATTTT. Translating it yields CASSLGGPNQPQHF. The J gene is TRBJ1-5, the V gene TRBV7-6; perhaps TRBD1 as D (6 bases). The CDR3 length is 14 residues. V was clipped by 3 bases and J by 4 bases, with 10 bases between them. Germline V gene data show CDR1 as SGHVS and CDR2 as FNYEAQ. The full variable domain, completed using reference TRBV7-6 and TRBJ1-5, is GAGVSQSPRYKVTKRGQDVALRCDPISGHVSLYWYRQALGQGPEFLTYFNYEAQQDKSGLPNDRFSAERPEGSISTLTIQRTEQRDSAMYRCASSLGGPNQPQHFGDGTRLSIL.

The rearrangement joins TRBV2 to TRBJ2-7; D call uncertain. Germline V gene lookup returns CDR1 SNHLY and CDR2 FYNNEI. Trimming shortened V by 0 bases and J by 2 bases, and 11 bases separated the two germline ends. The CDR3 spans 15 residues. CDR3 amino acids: CASSEALRVTYEQYF. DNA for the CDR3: TGTGCCAGCAGTGAAGCGCTTAGGGTGACCTACGAGCAGTACTTC.

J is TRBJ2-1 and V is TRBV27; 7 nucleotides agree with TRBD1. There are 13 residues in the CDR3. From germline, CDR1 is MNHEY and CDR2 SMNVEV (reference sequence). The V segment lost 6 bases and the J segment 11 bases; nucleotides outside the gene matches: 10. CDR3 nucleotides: TGTGCCAGCAGACCTATCACGACAGGGCAGCAGTTCTTC. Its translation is CASRPITTGQQFF.

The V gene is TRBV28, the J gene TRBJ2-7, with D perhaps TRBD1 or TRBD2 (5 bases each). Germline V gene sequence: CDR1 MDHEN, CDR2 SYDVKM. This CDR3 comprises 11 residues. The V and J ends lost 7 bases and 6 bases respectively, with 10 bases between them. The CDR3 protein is CASNTGGEQYF. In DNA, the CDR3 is TGTGCCAGCAATACTGGGGGCGAGCAGTACTTC.

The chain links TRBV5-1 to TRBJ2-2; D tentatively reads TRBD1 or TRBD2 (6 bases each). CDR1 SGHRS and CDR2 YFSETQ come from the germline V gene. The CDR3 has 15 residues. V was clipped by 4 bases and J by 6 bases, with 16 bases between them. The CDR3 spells CASSRGDRDSGELFF. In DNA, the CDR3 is TGCGCCAGCAGCAGGGGGGATAGAGATTCCGGGGAGCTGTTTTTT.

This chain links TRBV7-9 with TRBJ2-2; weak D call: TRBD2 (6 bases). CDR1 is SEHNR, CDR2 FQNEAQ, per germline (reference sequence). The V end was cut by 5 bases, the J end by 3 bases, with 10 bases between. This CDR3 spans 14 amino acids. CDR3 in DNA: TGTGCCAGCAGCGTCGGGACTGACACCGGGGAGCTGTTTTTT. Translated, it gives CASSVGTDTGELFF. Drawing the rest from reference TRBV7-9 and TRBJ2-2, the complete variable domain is DTGVSQNPRHKITKRGQNVTFRCDPISEHNRLYWYRQTLGQGPEFLTYFQNEAQLEKSRLLSDRFSAERPKGSFSTLEIQRTEQGDSAMYLCASSVGTDTGELFFGEGSRLTVL.

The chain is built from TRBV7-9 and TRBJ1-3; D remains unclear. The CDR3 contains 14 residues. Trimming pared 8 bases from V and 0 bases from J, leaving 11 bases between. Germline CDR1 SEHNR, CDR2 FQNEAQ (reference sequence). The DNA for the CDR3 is TGTGCCAGCCGAACGGGCTCCTCTGGAAACACCATATATTTT. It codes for CASRTGSSGNTIYF.